These T cell receptor beta chains were read from a single sample in a study of early T cells in non-severe SARS-CoV-2 infection. From the 5' RACE reads, TCRdb called clonotypes with MiXCR, one entry per CDR3 protein. Of about 40,000 distinct CDR3 sequences listed, 5.8% are singletons. The sequenced sample consisted of whole blood. The receptor set was obtained from an adult who was a healthcare worker with PCR-confirmed SARS-CoV-2 infection or an uninfected control (not recorded which). CDR3s include the opening cysteine and the closing phenylalanine or tryptophan. Each record gives: D gene, V gene, J gene, clone size, CDR3 protein, CDR3 DNA. A D gene is named only where the DNA matches it firmly. Some rows mark clone size as missing; the rest say once, few, many or name a class of expanded clone.

D gene: -; V gene: TRBV12-3/TRBV12-4; J gene: TRBJ2-1; clone size: -; CDR3 protein: CASQKDAMTVQFF; CDR3 DNA: TGTGCCAGCCAAAAAGACGCAATGACGGTGCAGTTCTTC
D gene: -; V gene: TRBV7-2; J gene: TRBJ1-1; clone size: few; CDR3 protein: CASSLDKNTEAFF; CDR3 DNA: TGTGCCAGCAGCTTAGATAAGAACACTGAAGCTTTCTTT
D gene: -; V gene: TRBV5-1; J gene: TRBJ2-7; clone size: many; CDR3 protein: CASSLGGWTYEQYF; CDR3 DNA: TGCGCCAGCAGCTTGGGGGGGTGGACCTACGAGCAGTACTTC
D gene: -; V gene: TRBV7-3; J gene: TRBJ2-3; clone size: many; CDR3 protein: CASSLGTRTDTQYF; CDR3 DNA: TGTGCCAGCAGCTTAGGGACTCGCACAGATACGCAGTATTTT
D gene: -; V gene: TRBV10-2; J gene: TRBJ2-1; clone size: -; CDR3 protein: CASSVRSDEQFF; CDR3 DNA: TGCGCCAGCAGTGTCAGGAGCGATGAGCAGTTCTTC
D gene: TRBD2; V gene: TRBV11-2; J gene: TRBJ2-5; clone size: -; CDR3 protein: CASTNSGGAGTQYF; CDR3 DNA: TGTGCCAGCACCAATAGCGGGGGGGCTGGGACCCAGTACTTC
D gene: TRBD1; V gene: TRBV9; J gene: TRBJ2-3; clone size: many; CDR3 protein: CASSRQGSTDTQYF; CDR3 DNA: TGTGCCAGCAGTCGACAGGGAAGCACAGATACGCAGTATTTT
D gene: TRBD2; V gene: TRBV11-2; J gene: TRBJ2-1; clone size: many; CDR3 protein: CASSLGQRGPYNEQFF; CDR3 DNA: TGTGCCAGCAGCTTAGGCCAGCGGGGACCCTACAATGAGCAGTTCTTC
D gene: TRBD1; V gene: TRBV2; J gene: TRBJ1-1; clone size: many; CDR3 protein: CASINGQGAEAFF; CDR3 DNA: TGTGCCAGCATTAACGGACAGGGGGCTGAAGCTTTCTTT
D gene: -; V gene: TRBV6-6; J gene: TRBJ2-2; clone size: many; CDR3 protein: CASSYGVGTGELFF; CDR3 DNA: TGTGCCAGCAGTTACGGGGTAGGGACCGGGGAGCTGTTTTTT
D gene: TRBD2; V gene: TRBV20-1; J gene: TRBJ2-1; clone size: many; CDR3 protein: CSARLAGGGYNEQFF; CDR3 DNA: TGCAGTGCTAGGTTAGCGGGGGGCGGCTACAATGAGCAGTTCTTC
D gene: TRBD2; V gene: TRBV11-2; J gene: TRBJ2-1; clone size: few; CDR3 protein: CASRQTSGSYNEQFF; CDR3 DNA: TGTGCCAGCAGACAGACTAGCGGGAGTTACAATGAGCAGTTCTTC
D gene: TRBD1; V gene: TRBV30; J gene: TRBJ1-6; clone size: many; CDR3 protein: CAWSVRQGAYSPLHF; CDR3 DNA: TGTGCCTGGAGCGTTCGACAGGGGGCTTATTCACCCCTCCACTTT
D gene: TRBD2; V gene: TRBV20-1; J gene: TRBJ2-3; clone size: many; CDR3 protein: CSAQAGGPGDTQYF; CDR3 DNA: TGCAGTGCTCAAGCGGGAGGGCCTGGAGATACGCAGTATTTT
D gene: -; V gene: TRBV5-1; J gene: TRBJ2-7; clone size: -; CDR3 protein: CASSLFPLDEASFRYEQYF; CDR3 DNA: TGCGCCAGCAGCTTGTTCCCCCTCGACGAGGCATCCTTTCGGTACGAGCAGTACTTC
D gene: -; V gene: TRBV27; J gene: TRBJ2-5; clone size: few; CDR3 protein: CASKLLGSSETQYF; CDR3 DNA: TGTGCCAGCAAGCTGTTGGGGAGTAGCGAGACCCAGTACTTC
D gene: -; V gene: TRBV11-2; J gene: TRBJ1-2; clone size: many; CDR3 protein: CASSPGQDYGYTF; CDR3 DNA: TGTGCCAGCAGCCCGGGACAAGACTATGGCTACACCTTC
D gene: TRBD2; V gene: TRBV6-2/TRBV6-3; J gene: TRBJ2-6; clone size: many; CDR3 protein: CASSSTSGAPWANVLTF; CDR3 DNA: TGTGCCAGCAGTTCTACTAGCGGGGCCCCCTGGGCCAACGTCCTGACTTTC
D gene: TRBD1; V gene: TRBV27; J gene: TRBJ1-2; clone size: many; CDR3 protein: CASSVDRGGGYTF; CDR3 DNA: TGTGCCAGCAGCGTGGACAGGGGTGGTGGCTACACCTTC
D gene: -; V gene: TRBV7-6; J gene: TRBJ2-5; clone size: -; CDR3 protein: CASSLTGAAETQYF; CDR3 DNA: TGTGCCAGCAGCTTGACCGGGGCGGCCGAGACCCAGTACTTC
D gene: TRBD2; V gene: TRBV12-3/TRBV12-4; J gene: TRBJ2-5; clone size: many; CDR3 protein: CASTLTSGEETQYF; CDR3 DNA: TGTGCCAGCACCCTGACTAGCGGGGAAGAGACCCAGTACTTC
D gene: -; V gene: TRBV7-6; J gene: TRBJ2-5; clone size: many; CDR3 protein: CASSSGTQETQYF; CDR3 DNA: TGTGCCAGCAGCTCCGGAACACAAGAGACCCAGTACTTC
D gene: TRBD2; V gene: TRBV6-5; J gene: TRBJ2-1; clone size: few; CDR3 protein: CASSKQGGNEQFF; CDR3 DNA: TGTGCCAGCAGTAAGCAGGGAGGGAATGAGCAGTTCTTC
D gene: TRBD1; V gene: TRBV30; J gene: TRBJ2-7; clone size: many; CDR3 protein: CAWSNDRDTYEQYF; CDR3 DNA: TGTGCCTGGAGTAACGACAGGGATACCTACGAGCAGTACTTC
D gene: -; V gene: TRBV20-1; J gene: TRBJ2-3; clone size: -; CDR3 protein: CSASVSGWTDTQYF; CDR3 DNA: TGCAGTGCTAGCGTATCGGGATGGACAGATACGCAGTATTTT
D gene: -; V gene: TRBV15; J gene: TRBJ2-1; clone size: -; CDR3 protein: CATSIDSVADNEQFF; CDR3 DNA: TGTGCCACCAGCATCGACAGTGTAGCGGACAATGAGCAGTTCTTC
D gene: -; V gene: TRBV12-3/TRBV12-4; J gene: TRBJ2-2; clone size: -; CDR3 protein: CASSHGGVVTGELFF; CDR3 DNA: TGTGCCAGCAGTCACGGCGGGGTGGTGACCGGGGAGCTGTTTTTT
D gene: TRBD1; V gene: TRBV20-1; J gene: TRBJ2-4; clone size: few; CDR3 protein: CSANRGTGGATHLKNIQYF; CDR3 DNA: TGCAGTGCTAACCGCGGGACAGGGGGAGCAACCCACCTCAAAAACATTCAGTACTTC
D gene: TRBD2; V gene: TRBV24-1; J gene: TRBJ2-6; clone size: many; CDR3 protein: CATSGGLAGGSGANVLTF; CDR3 DNA: TGTGCCACCAGTGGGGGACTAGCGGGAGGCTCTGGGGCCAACGTCCTGACTTTC
D gene: TRBD2; V gene: TRBV11-2; J gene: TRBJ2-5; clone size: many; CDR3 protein: CASSLTILAGQETQYF; CDR3 DNA: TGTGCCAGCAGCTTGACAATACTAGCGGGCCAAGAGACCCAGTACTTC
D gene: TRBD1; V gene: TRBV7-2; J gene: TRBJ2-5; clone size: few; CDR3 protein: CASSSDRMASETQYF; CDR3 DNA: TGTGCCAGCAGCTCGGACAGGATGGCCTCGGAGACCCAGTACTTC
D gene: TRBD2; V gene: TRBV20-1; J gene: TRBJ2-3; clone size: few; CDR3 protein: CSAGLAGGRTDTQYF; CDR3 DNA: TGCAGTGCTGGACTAGCGGGAGGGCGCACAGATACGCAGTATTTT
D gene: -; V gene: TRBV28; J gene: TRBJ2-4; clone size: many; CDR3 protein: CASSFHPSLAKNIQYF; CDR3 DNA: TGTGCCAGCAGTTTCCACCCGAGCCTAGCCAAAAACATTCAGTACTTC
D gene: TRBD2; V gene: TRBV6-2/TRBV6-3; J gene: TRBJ2-1; clone size: few; CDR3 protein: CASSFVAGGLYEQFF; CDR3 DNA: TGTGCCAGCAGTTTCGTAGCGGGGGGGCTATATGAGCAGTTCTTC
D gene: -; V gene: TRBV4-1; J gene: TRBJ2-7; clone size: many; CDR3 protein: CASSQEGGRGARRTPYEQYF; CDR3 DNA: TGCGCCAGCAGCCAAGAAGGTGGTCGGGGGGCGCGAAGGACACCCTACGAGCAGTACTTC